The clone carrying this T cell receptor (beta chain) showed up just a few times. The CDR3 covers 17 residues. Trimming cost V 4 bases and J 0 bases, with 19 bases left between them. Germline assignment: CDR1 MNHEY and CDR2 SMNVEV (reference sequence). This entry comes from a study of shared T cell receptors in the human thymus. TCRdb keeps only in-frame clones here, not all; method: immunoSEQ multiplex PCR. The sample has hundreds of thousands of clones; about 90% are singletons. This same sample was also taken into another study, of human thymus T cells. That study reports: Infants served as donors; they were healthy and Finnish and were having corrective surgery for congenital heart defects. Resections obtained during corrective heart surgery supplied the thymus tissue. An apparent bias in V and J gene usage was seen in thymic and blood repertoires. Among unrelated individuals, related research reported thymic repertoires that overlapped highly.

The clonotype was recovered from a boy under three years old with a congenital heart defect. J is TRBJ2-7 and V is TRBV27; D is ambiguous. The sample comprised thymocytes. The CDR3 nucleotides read TGTGCCAGCAGTTCCCTGAGTTTTGATATTCCCTCCTACGAGCAGTACTTC. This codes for CASSSLSFDIPSYEQYF.